This is a list of T cell receptor beta chains from one sample in a study of cytomegalovirus exposure and HLA in healthy donors. Some clones are missing from TCRdb's copy, which holds only in-frame ones; the method was immunoSEQ multiplex PCR. Here the sample spans 100,000 or so clones, around 80% being singletons. Sequenced material: PBMCs. The receptors come from a man aged 35 to 55 in good health and CMV-seropositive. Both conserved end residues are part of each CDR3. D genes are given only for firm matches. The size entry is marked missing in some rows and otherwise reads once, few, many or a size class.

d_gene,abundance,j_gene,v_gene,CDR3aa,CDR3nt
-,-,TRBJ2-7,TRBV5-1,CASSRLTDNSYEQYF,TGCGCCAGCAGCCGACTAACTGACAACTCCTACGAGCAGTACTTC
-,-,TRBJ1-4,TRBV5-4,CASSLGRGESDFEKLFF,TGTGCCAGCAGCTTGGGCAGGGGCGAATCGGACTTTGAAAAACTGTTTTTT
-,-,TRBJ2-7,TRBV21-1,CASSLSESSYEQYF,TGTGCCAGCAGCCTCTCAGAATCCTCCTACGAGCAGTACTTC
-,-,TRBJ1-1,TRBV9,CAGSVSHRQNTEAFF,TGTGCCGGCAGCGTAAGCCACAGGCAGAACACTGAAGCTTTCTTT
TRBD2,-,TRBJ2-3,TRBV6-1,CASSEGAGGVTDAQYF,TGTGCCAGCAGTGAAGGGGCGGGAGGGGTGACAGATGCGCAGTATTTT
TRBD2,-,TRBJ2-2,TRBV6-4,CASSRPRLAGGPLTGELFF,TGTGCCAGCAGCCGGCCCCGGCTAGCGGGGGGCCCCCTCACCGGGGAGCTGTTTTTT
-,-,TRBJ2-7,TRBV19,CATWGGEDEQYF,TGTGCCACCTGGGGCGGGGAGGACGAGCAGTACTTC
-,-,TRBJ2-5,TRBV5-5,CASSFRGATQETQYF,TGTGCCAGCAGCTTTAGAGGAGCGACCCAAGAGACCCAGTACTTC
TRBD1,-,TRBJ1-2,TRBV4-1,CASSRTGGYGYTF,TGCGCCAGCAGCCGGACAGGGGGCTATGGCTACACCTTC
TRBD1,-,TRBJ2-3,TRBV19,CASSRTGGRDTQYF,TGTGCCAGTAGTAGGACAGGGGGAAGAGATACGCAGTATTTT
TRBD2,once,TRBJ2-5,TRBV30,CAWTLGTSGKKYQETQYF,TGTGCCTGGACTCTCGGGACTAGCGGGAAGAAGTACCAAGAGACCCAGTACTTC
-,-,TRBJ2-1,TRBV7-7,CASSALGRGNEQFF,TGTGCCAGCAGCGCGCTAGGTAGGGGAAATGAGCAGTTCTTC
TRBD2,-,TRBJ2-3,TRBV2,CASSGTTPADTQYF,TGTGCCAGCAGCGGGACTACCCCCGCAGATACGCAGTATTTT
TRBD2,-,TRBJ2-1,TRBV7-9,CASRELAGVRSVHEQFF,TGTGCCAGCAGGGAACTAGCGGGGGTACGGTCAGTCCATGAGCAGTTCTTC
TRBD2,-,TRBJ2-5,TRBV18,CASSPSAGSETQYF,TGTGCCAGCTCACCCTCAGCGGGGAGTGAGACCCAGTACTTC
TRBD2,-,TRBJ2-5,TRBV4-1,CASSQGTLAGGGETQYF,TGCGCCAGCAGCCAGGGAACACTAGCGGGGGGAGGAGAGACCCAGTACTTC
TRBD2,-,TRBJ2-7,TRBV11-2,CASSLPSGSEQYF,TGTGCCAGCAGCTTGCCTAGCGGGAGCGAGCAGTACTTC
TRBD2,-,TRBJ2-1,TRBV5-1,CASSSGLGNEQFF,TGCGCCAGCAGCTCGGGACTAGGCAATGAGCAGTTCTTC
TRBD1,-,TRBJ2-2,TRBV19,CASTFTGTGNTGELFF,TGTGCCAGTACTTTTACCGGGACAGGGAACACCGGGGAGCTGTTTTTT
-,-,TRBJ2-1,TRBV5-6,CASSLVGRTYNEQFF,TGTGCCAGCAGCTTGGTAGGGAGGACCTACAATGAGCAGTTCTTC
-,once,TRBJ1-1,TRBV7-2,CASSLYGQLNTEAFF,TGTGCCAGCAGCTTATACGGACAGCTGAACACTGAAGCTTTCTTT
-,-,TRBJ1-2,TRBV4-2,CASSQDDSRGGGYTF,TGTGCCAGCAGCCAAGATGATAGCAGGGGTGGTGGCTACACCTTC
-,medium-sized,TRBJ1-3,TRBV11-3,CASSLGQGNTIYF,TGTGCCAGCAGCCTGGGGCAAGGAAACACCATATATTTT
-,-,TRBJ2-2,TRBV7-9,CASSLVQDTGELFF,TGTGCCAGCAGCTTAGTCCAGGACACCGGGGAGCTGTTTTTT
TRBD1,-,TRBJ2-5,TRBV7-3,CASSSGQGETQYF,TGTGCCAGCAGCTCCGGACAGGGAGAGACCCAGTACTTC
TRBD1,-,TRBJ1-2,TRBV6-5,CASRGTANYGYTF,TGTGCCAGCAGGGGGACAGCAAACTATGGCTACACCTTC
-,-,TRBJ2-6,TRBV19,CASSIQSSGANGLTF,TGTGCCAGTAGTATTCAGAGCTCTGGGGCCAACGGCCTGACTTTC
TRBD2,-,TRBJ2-1,TRBV6-4,CASLAGGGNEQFF,TGTGCCAGCCTAGCGGGGGGTGGGAATGAGCAGTTCTTC
-,-,TRBJ2-1,TRBV2,CASSPIEGEQFF,TGTGCCAGCAGTCCAATCGAGGGTGAGCAGTTCTTC
TRBD1,-,TRBJ1-5,TRBV19,CASSIPGTGQPQHF,TGTGCCAGTAGTATACCCGGGACAGGTCAGCCCCAGCATTTT
-,-,TRBJ1-5,TRBV28,CASSLETGQRHNQPQHF,TGTGCCAGCAGCCTCGAAACGGGACAAAGACACAATCAGCCCCAGCATTTT
-,-,TRBJ1-3,TRBV10-1,CASSGLQGDTIYF,TGCGCCAGCAGTGGACTACAGGGAGACACCATATATTTT
TRBD1,few,TRBJ2-7,TRBV7-9,CSSSFYRGHSYEQYF,TGTTCCAGCAGCTTCTACAGGGGCCACTCCTACGAGCAGTACTTC
TRBD1,-,TRBJ1-1,TRBV13,CASSLEQGAIEAFF,TGTGCCAGCAGCTTAGAACAGGGGGCGATTGAAGCTTTCTTT
TRBD1,-,TRBJ1-4,TRBV9,CASSPRQGEGEKLFF,TGTGCCAGCAGCCCGAGACAGGGTGAAGGGGAAAAACTGTTTTTT
TRBD1,-,TRBJ1-2,TRBV5-5,CASTPPGTGIQGYTF,TGTGCCAGCACCCCACCCGGGACAGGGATACAGGGCTACACCTTC